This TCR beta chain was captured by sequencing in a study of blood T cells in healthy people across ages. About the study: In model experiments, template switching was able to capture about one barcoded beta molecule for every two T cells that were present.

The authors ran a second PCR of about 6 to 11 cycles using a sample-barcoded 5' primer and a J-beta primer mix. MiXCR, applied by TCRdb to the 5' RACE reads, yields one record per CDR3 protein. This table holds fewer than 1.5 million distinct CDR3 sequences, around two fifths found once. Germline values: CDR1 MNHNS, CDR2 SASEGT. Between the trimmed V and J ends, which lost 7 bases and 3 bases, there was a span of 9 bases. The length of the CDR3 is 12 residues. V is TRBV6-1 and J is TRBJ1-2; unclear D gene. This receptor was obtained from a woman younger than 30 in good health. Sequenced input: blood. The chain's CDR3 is CASNEGYYGYTF. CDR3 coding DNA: TGTGCCAGCAATGAGGGTTACTATGGCTACACCTTC.